This note documents a single TCR beta chain sequence. The PCR contained 60 Vbeta and 13 Jbeta primers. Method: immunoSEQ multiplex PCR; TCRdb's copy keeps in-frame clones and lacks some. The sample has over 70,000 clones, about 80% seen once; the top ten hold over 1.1%. The sample originates from a study of cytomegalovirus exposure and HLA in healthy donors. The CDR3 is 16 residues long. Germline CDR1 and CDR2: MDHEN and SYDVKM. V dropped 1 base and J dropped 2; count of bases not matched to a gene: 5. The origin of this receptor is a male donor in good health and CMV-seronegative. Sequenced sample: PBMCs. The rearrangement uses TRBV28 and TRBJ2-4; 7 positions agree with TRBD1. The CDR3 nucleotides are TGTGCCAGCAGTTTATTCCTGACAGGGACCAAAAACATTCAGTACTTC. This sequence encodes CASSLFLTGTKNIQYF.